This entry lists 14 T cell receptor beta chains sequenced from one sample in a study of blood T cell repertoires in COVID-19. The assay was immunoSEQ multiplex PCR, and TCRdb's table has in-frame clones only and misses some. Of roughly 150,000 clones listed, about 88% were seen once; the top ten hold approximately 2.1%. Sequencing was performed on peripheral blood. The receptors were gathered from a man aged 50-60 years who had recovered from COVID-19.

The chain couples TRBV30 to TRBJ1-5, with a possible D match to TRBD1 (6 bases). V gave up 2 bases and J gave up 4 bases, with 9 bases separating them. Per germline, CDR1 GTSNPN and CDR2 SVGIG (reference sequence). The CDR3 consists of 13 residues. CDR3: CAWSPGENQPQHF. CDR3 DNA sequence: TGTGCCTGGAGTCCAGGGGAGAATCAGCCCCAGCATTTT.

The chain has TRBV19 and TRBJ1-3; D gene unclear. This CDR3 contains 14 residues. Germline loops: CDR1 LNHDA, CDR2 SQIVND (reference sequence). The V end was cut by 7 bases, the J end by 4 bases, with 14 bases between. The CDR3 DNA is TGTGCCAGTACCCCGGAGACCCACGGAAACACCATATATTTT. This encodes CASTPETHGNTIYF.

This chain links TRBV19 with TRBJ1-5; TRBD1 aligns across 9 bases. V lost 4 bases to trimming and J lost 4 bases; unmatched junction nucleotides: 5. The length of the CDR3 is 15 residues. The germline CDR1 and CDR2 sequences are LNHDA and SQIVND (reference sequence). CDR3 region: CASSKTGTGNQPQHF. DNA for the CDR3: TGTGCCAGTAGTAAAACCGGGACAGGGAATCAGCCCCAGCATTTT.

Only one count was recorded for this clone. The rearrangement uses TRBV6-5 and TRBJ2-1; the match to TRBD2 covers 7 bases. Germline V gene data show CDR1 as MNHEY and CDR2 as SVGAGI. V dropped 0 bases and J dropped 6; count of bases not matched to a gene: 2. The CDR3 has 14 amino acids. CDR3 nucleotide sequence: TGTGCCAGCAGTTACTCGGGGGAGGGCAATGAGCAGTTCTTC. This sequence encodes CASSYSGEGNEQFF.

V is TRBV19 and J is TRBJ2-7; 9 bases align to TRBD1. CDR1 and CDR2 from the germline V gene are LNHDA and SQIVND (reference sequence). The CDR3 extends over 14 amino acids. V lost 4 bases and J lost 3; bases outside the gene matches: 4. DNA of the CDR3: TGTGCCAGTAGTAACAGGGGGCAGGTCTACGAGCAGTACTTC. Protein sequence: CASSNRGQVYEQYF.

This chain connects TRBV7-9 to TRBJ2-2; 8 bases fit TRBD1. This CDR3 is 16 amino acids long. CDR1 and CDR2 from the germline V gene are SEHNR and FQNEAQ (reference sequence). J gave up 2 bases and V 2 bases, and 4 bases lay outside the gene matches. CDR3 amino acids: CASSLLQGGNTGELFF. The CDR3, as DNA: TGTGCCAGCAGCTTACTACAGGGGGGTAACACCGGGGAGCTGTTTTTT.

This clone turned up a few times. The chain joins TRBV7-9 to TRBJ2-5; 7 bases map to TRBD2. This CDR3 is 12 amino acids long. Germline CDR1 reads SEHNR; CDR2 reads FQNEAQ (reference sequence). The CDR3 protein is CVGASGQETQYF. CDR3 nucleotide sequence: TGTGTTGGAGCTAGCGGCCAAGAGACCCAGTACTTC. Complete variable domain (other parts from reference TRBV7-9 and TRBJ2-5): DTGVSQNPRHKITKRGQNVTFRCDPISEHNRLYWYRQTLGQGPEFLTYFQNEAQLEKSRLLSDRFSAERPKGSFSTLEIQRTEQGDSAMYLCVGASGQETQYFGPGTRLLVL.

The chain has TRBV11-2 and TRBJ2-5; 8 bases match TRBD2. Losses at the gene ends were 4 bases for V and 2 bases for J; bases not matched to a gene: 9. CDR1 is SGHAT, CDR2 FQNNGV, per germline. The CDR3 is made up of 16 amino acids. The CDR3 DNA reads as TGTGCCAGCAGCTCTCCTAGCGGGTTTAGACAAGAGACCCAGTACTTC. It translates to CASSSPSGFRQETQYF.

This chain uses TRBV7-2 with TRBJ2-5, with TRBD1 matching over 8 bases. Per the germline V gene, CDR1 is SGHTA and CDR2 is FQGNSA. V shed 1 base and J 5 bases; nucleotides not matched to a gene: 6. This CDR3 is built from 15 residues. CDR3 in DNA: TGTGCCAGCAGCTTAGATATACACAGGGGGGAGACCCAGTACTTC. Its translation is CASSLDIHRGETQYF.

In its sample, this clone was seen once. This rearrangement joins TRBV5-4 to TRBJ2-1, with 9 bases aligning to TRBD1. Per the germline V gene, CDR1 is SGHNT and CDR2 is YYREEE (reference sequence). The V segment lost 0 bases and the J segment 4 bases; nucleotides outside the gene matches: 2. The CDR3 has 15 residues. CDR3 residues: CASSLVGTGYNEQFF. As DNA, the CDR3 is TGTGCCAGCAGCTTGGTCGGGACAGGGTACAATGAGCAGTTCTTC.

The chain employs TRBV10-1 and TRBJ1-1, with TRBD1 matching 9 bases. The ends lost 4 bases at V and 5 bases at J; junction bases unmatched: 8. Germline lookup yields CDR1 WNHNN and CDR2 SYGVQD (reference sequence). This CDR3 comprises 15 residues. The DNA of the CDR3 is TGCGCCAGCAGTGTTGACAGGGGGTCTTCAACTGAAGCTTTCTTT. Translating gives CASSVDRGSSTEAFF.

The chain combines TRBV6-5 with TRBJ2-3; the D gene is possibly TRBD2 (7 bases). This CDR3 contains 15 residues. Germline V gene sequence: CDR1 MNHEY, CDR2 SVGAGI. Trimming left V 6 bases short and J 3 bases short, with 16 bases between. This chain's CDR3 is CASSLLGGGTDTQYF. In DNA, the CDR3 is TGTGCCAGCAGCCTCTTAGGGGGGGGAACAGATACGCAGTATTTT.

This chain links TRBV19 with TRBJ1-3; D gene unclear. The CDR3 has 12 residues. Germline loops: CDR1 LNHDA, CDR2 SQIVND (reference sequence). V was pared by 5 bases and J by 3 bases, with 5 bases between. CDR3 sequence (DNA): TGTGCCAGTAGTTTAAATGGAAACACCATATATTTT. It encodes CASSLNGNTIYF.

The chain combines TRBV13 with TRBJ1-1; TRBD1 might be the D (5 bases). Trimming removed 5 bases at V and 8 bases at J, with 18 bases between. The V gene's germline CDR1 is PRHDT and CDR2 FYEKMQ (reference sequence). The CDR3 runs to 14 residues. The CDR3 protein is CASSAGGTEFEAFF. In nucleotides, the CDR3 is TGTGCCAGCAGCGCCGGGGGGACCGAATTCGAAGCTTTCTTT.